This T cell receptor (beta chain) was recovered during a study of immune evolution from preneoplasia to lung adenocarcinoma. This clone has just one count. Using immunoSEQ multiplex PCR, the repertoire was profiled, and TCRdb retains in-frame clones only, with some absent. Among approximately 3,800 clones listed, around three quarters were seen once. There are 13 residues in the CDR3. Deletions cut 4 bases from V and 0 bases from J, with 8 bases between. In germline, CDR1 is SGHRS, CDR2 YFSETQ. After pathologic assessment, macro-dissection selected premalignant or tumor cells for extraction. The sequencing sample was made of FFPE minimally invasive lung adenocarcinoma tissue. The sequence was obtained from a person aged 60-80 years with lung adenocarcinoma. This chain uses TRBV5-1 with TRBJ2-7, with a tentative D call TRBD2 (5 bases). Here the CDR3 DNA reads TGCGCCAGCAGCGGCGACTACTCCTACGAGCAGTACTTC. It specifies CASSGDYSYEQYF.